The 23 T cell receptor beta chains listed next were all sequenced from one sample in a study of cytomegalovirus exposure and HLA in healthy donors (TCRdb year 2017). The method behind the library was the immunoSEQ multiplex PCR assay. Held by TCRdb, this immuneACCESS table contains in-frame sequences only and omits some clones. Under half of the omission traces to an unresolved V gene where checked; the cause of the rest is unknown. This sample comprises about 180,000 clones, 85% to 90% of them detected only once. The top ten hold roughly 1.5% of the sample. The sample taken for sequencing was PBMCs. These receptors all stem from a woman in her 30s in good health and CMV-seronegative.

The chain recombines TRBV6-1 with TRBJ2-7; tentatively, D is TRBD2 (6 bases). In germline, CDR1 is MNHNS, CDR2 SASEGT. CDR3 length equals 14 residues. V was trimmed by 2 bases and J by 4 bases, leaving 12 bases between them. This CDR3 reads CASSERWAGYEQYF. CDR3 bases: TGTGCCAGCAGTGAAAGGTGGGCGGGGTACGAGCAGTACTTC.

The J gene is TRBJ2-7, the V gene TRBV14; maybe TRBD2 (6 bases). The V gene lost 3 bases and the J gene lost 6 bases, with 12 bases spanning the gap. The CDR3 has 13 amino acids. Germline V gene data show CDR1 as SGHDN and CDR2 as FVKESK. The CDR3 spells CASSQDRRGEQYF. In DNA, the CDR3 is TGTGCCAGCAGCCAGGACCGGCGGGGCGAGCAGTACTTC.

The chain recombines TRBV18 with TRBJ2-3, with 9 bases identical to TRBD2. The CDR3 covers 18 residues. Per the germline V gene, CDR1 is KGHSH and CDR2 is LQKENI. The V gene end was trimmed by 3 bases and the J gene end by 2 bases; junction bases not matched to a gene: 12. DNA for the CDR3: TGTGCCAGCTCACCCGGGCGGCTAGCGGGGATCTACACAGATACGCAGTATTTT. Translated: CASSPGRLAGIYTDTQYF. The entire variable domain, with the rest obtained from reference TRBV18 and TRBJ2-3, is as follows: NAGVMQNPRHLVRRRGQEARLRCSPMKGHSHVYWYRQLPEEGLKFMVYLQKENIIDESGMPKERFSAEFPKEGPSILRIQQVVRGDSAAYFCASSPGRLAGIYTDTQYFGPGTRLTVL.

The genes are TRBV7-2 and TRBJ2-5, with 7 positions matching TRBD2. Looked up from germline, CDR1 is SGHTA and CDR2 is FQGNSA. This CDR3 is 14 amino acids long. V dropped 5 bases and J dropped 1; count of bases not matched to a gene: 4. CDR3 region: CASSLTGGQETQYF. CDR3 bases: TGTGCCAGCAGCCTTACGGGGGGCCAAGAGACCCAGTACTTC.

J is TRBJ1-1 and V is TRBV7-2, with D possibly matching TRBD1 (6 bases). The CDR3 spans 14 residues. Deletions cut 2 bases from V and 1 base from J, with 8 bases between. Germline V gene sequence: CDR1 SGHTA, CDR2 FQGNSA. As DNA, the CDR3 is TGTGCCAGCAGCTTATCGGGACAGAACACTGAAGCTTTCTTT. This translates into CASSLSGQNTEAFF.

CDR3 sequence (DNA): TGTGCCAGCATTGAGGCACAGGGGGCGGCGGTCCCAGATACGCAGTATTTT. Its protein is CASIEAQGAAVPDTQYF. This chain links TRBV6-1 with TRBJ2-3; TRBD1 matches 9 bases. This CDR3 has 17 amino acids. V gave up 7 bases and J gave up 4 bases; unmatched junction bases: 15. The germline gives CDR1 MNHNS, CDR2 SASEGT.

J is TRBJ1-1 and V is TRBV4-2, with D maybe TRBD1 (5 bases). V was clipped by 3 bases and J by 4 bases, with 18 bases between them. Germline CDR1 and CDR2: LGHNA and YNFKEQ. The CDR3 consists of 16 residues. The CDR3, as DNA: TGTGCCAGCAGCCAGCAAGGGTGGCAGGGCGGCACTGAAGCTTTCTTT. Its translation is CASSQQGWQGGTEAFF.

The J gene is TRBJ1-4, the V gene TRBV4-2, with D tentatively TRBD1 (5 bases). This CDR3 is built from 12 residues. Germline V gives CDR1 LGHNA, CDR2 YNFKEQ. V shed 1 base and J shed 8 bases, with 5 bases lying between them. The CDR3 loop reads CASSQGQEKLFF. The CDR3 DNA sequence: TGTGCCAGCAGCCAAGGACAGGAAAAACTGTTTTTT.

The rearrangement links TRBV5-1 to TRBJ1-2; D is ambiguous. Deletions cut 0 bases from V and 4 bases from J, with 10 bases between. CDR3 size: 14 residues. Germline lookup yields CDR1 SGHRS and CDR2 YFSETQ. The CDR3 DNA reads as TGCGCCAGCAGCTTGGCCTGGCAAAGCTATGGCTACACCTTC. As protein: CASSLAWQSYGYTF.

V is TRBV27 and J is TRBJ2-7; TRBD2 matches at 11 bases. Germline V gene sequence: CDR1 MNHEY, CDR2 SMNVEV (reference sequence). CDR3 size: 14 residues. With V trimmed by 6 bases and J by 4 bases, 5 bases remained unmatched. The DNA for the CDR3 is TGTGCCAGCAGCCATACTAGCGGGGGTTACGAGCAGTACTTC. This gives the protein CASSHTSGGYEQYF.

The rearrangement uses TRBV21-1 and TRBJ1-6; the table assigns TRBD1, which was not confirmed against the DNA. TRBV21-1 is marked as a pseudogene. The CDR3 has 14 residues. The CDR3 region is CASSKQGLSSPLHF. CDR3 in DNA: TGTGCCAGCAGCAAACAGGGTTTAAGTTCACCCCTCCACTTT.

The chain couples TRBV29-1 to TRBJ2-2; the match to TRBD1 covers 8 bases. V was pared by 7 bases and J by 8 bases, with 12 bases of the junction left unmatched. The CDR3 runs to 14 residues. The germline CDR1 and CDR2 sequences are SQVTM and ANQGSEA. The CDR3 loop is CSAKTGTGLGELFF. CDR3 coding DNA: TGCAGCGCCAAAACCGGGACAGGTTTAGGGGAGCTGTTTTTT.

This chain links TRBV19 with TRBJ2-3, with D possibly TRBD2 on 7 matching bases. V gave up 5 bases and J gave up 3 bases, with 18 bases separating them. Per germline, CDR1 LNHDA and CDR2 SQIVND (reference sequence). CDR3 size: 16 residues. DNA of the CDR3: TGTGCCAGTAGTCCCTTTAACGGGGGGCAGACAGATACGCAGTATTTT. Translated, it gives CASSPFNGGQTDTQYF.

In this sample, this clone turned up once. This chain joins TRBV7-8 and TRBJ2-1, with a weak D call TRBD2 (5 bases). Germline V gene data show CDR1 as SGHVS and CDR2 as FQNEAQ. The CDR3 loop spans 15 amino acids. The V and J ends lost 4 bases and 5 bases respectively, with 15 bases between them. The CDR3: CASSWPPGVDNEQFF. CDR3 sequence (DNA): TGTGCCAGCAGCTGGCCACCCGGGGTGGACAATGAGCAGTTCTTC.

The V gene is TRBV19, the J gene TRBJ2-7; the match to TRBD1 covers 10 bases. Trimming at V came to 6 bases and at J to 2 bases, leaving 7 bases not matched to a gene. The CDR3 totals 15 residues. Germline CDR1 is LNHDA and CDR2 is SQIVND (reference sequence). The CDR3 DNA reads TGTGCCAGTAGCCCGGGGGGGACAGGGGCCTACGAGCAGTACTTC. Translating gives CASSPGGTGAYEQYF.

The table lists this clone with a few counts. The chain employs TRBV4-1 and TRBJ1-2; 7 bases map to TRBD1. Germline V gene sequence: CDR1 MGHRA, CDR2 YSYEKL. The CDR3 is 15 amino acids. With V trimmed by 3 bases and J by 6 bases, 10 bases remained unmatched. As DNA, the CDR3 is TGCGCCAGCAGCCACCCCCGGGGACAGCGCGATGGCTACACCTTC. Amino acid sequence: CASSHPRGQRDGYTF.

The J gene is TRBJ1-2, the V gene TRBV29-1, with 7 positions matching TRBD1. The germline V gene encodes CDR1 SQVTM and CDR2 ANQGSEA. This CDR3 has 15 residues. V gave up 5 bases and J gave up 6 bases; unmatched junction bases: 15. This CDR3 is CSVWVPGGGVDGYTF. Here the CDR3 DNA reads TGCAGCGTTTGGGTACCAGGGGGTGGCGTTGATGGCTACACCTTC.

As regards this clone: Distinct nucleotide sequences in the sample also encode this CDR3. The chain uses TRBV5-1 and TRBJ1-1; no reliable D call. This CDR3 contains 14 residues. V dropped 0 bases and J dropped 3 bases, with 9 bases sitting between them. Germline V gene data show CDR1 as SGHRS and CDR2 as YFSETQ. Here the CDR3 DNA reads TGCGCCAGCAGCTTGGCCGGAGGCTACACTGAAGCTTTCTTT. Amino acid sequence: CASSLAGGYTEAFF.

This chain joins TRBV19 and TRBJ1-3; D unclear. Germline assignment: CDR1 LNHDA and CDR2 SQIVND (reference sequence). V lost 2 bases to trimming and J lost 4 bases, with 9 bases between them. CDR3 length: 14 amino acids. The CDR3 spells CASSIRGPGNTIYF. CDR3 coding DNA: TGTGCCAGTAGTATAAGAGGTCCGGGAAACACCATATATTTT.

This rearrangement joins TRBV5-1 to TRBJ1-6, with 7 bases identical to TRBD1. Germline V CDR1 and CDR2: SGHRS, YFSETQ. The CDR3 has 15 residues. Trimming at V came to 4 bases and at J to 10 bases, leaving 11 bases not matched to a gene. The CDR3 region is CASSPTRQGNSPLHF. The CDR3 DNA reads TGCGCCAGCAGCCCCACCCGACAGGGTAACTCACCCCTCCACTTT.

V and J are TRBV6-1 and TRBJ1-1; 11 nucleotides align to TRBD1. CDR1 is MNHNS and CDR2 is SASEGT in the germline V gene. The CDR3 totals 14 residues. The V segment lost 5 bases and the J segment 5 bases; nucleotides outside the gene matches: 4. The CDR3 DNA is TGTGCCAGCAGTCAGGACAGGGGGCGGACTGAAGCTTTCTTT. Translated, it gives CASSQDRGRTEAFF.

The J gene is TRBJ1-6, the V gene TRBV21-1; TRBD1 is the table's D call and was not checked against the DNA. TRBV21-1 is termed a pseudogene. The CDR3 consists of 12 residues. The CDR3 region has the DNA TGTGCCAGCAGCACAGGGGATTCACCCCTCCACTTT. It specifies CASSTGDSPLHF.

This clone occurred once. The chain recombines TRBV27 with TRBJ2-7; D not certain. The CDR3 covers 16 residues. V shed 2 bases and J shed 4 bases, with 18 bases lying between them. The germline V gene has CDR1 MNHEY and CDR2 SMNVEV (reference sequence). CDR3 nucleotide sequence: TGTGCCAGCAGTTTAAGAGGAGACCTGAACCCATACGAGCAGTACTTC. This translates into CASSLRGDLNPYEQYF.